Below are 13 T cell receptor beta chains sequenced from a single sample in a study of CD8 T cells in Susac syndrome. An amount of RNA that ranged from roughly 0.45 to 1 ug was reverse transcribed with random hexamers. TCRdb reprocessed the immunoSEQ multiplex PCR reads via MiXCR and lists one record per CDR3 protein. In the table there are under 200,000 distinct CDR3 sequences, around 94% of which are singletons. The sample consisted of CD4+ T cells from PBMCs. The receptors derive from a human donor in good health.

The CDR3 loop reads CASSENQGSTLHF. The CDR3 DNA follows: TGCGCCAGCAGCGAAAACCAGGGGAGCACCCTCCACTTT. The V and J genes are TRBV5-1 and TRBJ1-6; a weak D match, TRBD1 (6 bases). This CDR3 is built from 13 residues. V was clipped by 4 bases and J by 14 bases, with 16 bases between them. From germline, CDR1 is SGHRS and CDR2 YFSETQ.

This chain links TRBV5-1 with TRBJ2-3; no clear D gene. V lost 0 bases to trimming and J lost 4 bases, with 6 bases between them. Per germline, CDR1 SGHRS and CDR2 YFSETQ. CDR3 length: 13 amino acids. This CDR3 reads CASSLVVADTQYF. CDR3 nucleotides: TGCGCCAGCAGCTTGGTGGTGGCAGATACGCAGTATTTT.

The chain recombines TRBV20-1 with TRBJ2-1; 9 bases are shared with TRBD2. CDR3 size: 13 residues. V lost 3 bases, J lost 6 bases, and 3 bases stayed unmatched. From germline, CDR1 is DFQATT and CDR2 SNEGSKA (reference sequence). CDR3 residues: CSARRGGSNEQFF. The CDR3 region has the DNA TGCAGTGCTAGGCGGGGGGGCTCCAATGAGCAGTTCTTC.

This sequence joins TRBV3-1 and TRBJ1-1; D is undetermined. V lost 6 bases and J 6 bases, leaving 11 bases between the germline ends. The CDR3 is 12 residues long. In germline, CDR1 is LGHDT, CDR2 YNNKEL (reference sequence). The CDR3 region has the DNA TGTGCCAGCAGGCAGACGCCTTCTGAAGCTTTCTTT. Translating it yields CASRQTPSEAFF.

This chain connects TRBV3-1 to TRBJ2-1, with 8 bases matching TRBD2. Germline V gene lookup returns CDR1 LGHDT and CDR2 YNNKEL (reference sequence). This CDR3 comprises 14 residues. Trimming removed 3 bases from V and 9 bases from J; junction bases left unmatched: 7. The CDR3 protein is CASSHAGGRVEQFF. The CDR3, as DNA: TGTGCCAGCAGCCACGCGGGGGGCCGGGTTGAGCAGTTCTTC.

This clonotype was recorded once. This chain uses TRBV20-1 with TRBJ2-1; 12 bases are shared with TRBD2. The trim removed 3 bases at V and 6 bases at J, leaving 6 bases unmatched. CDR3 length: 15 amino acids. Germline lookup yields CDR1 DFQATT and CDR2 SNEGSKA (reference sequence). The CDR3 reads CSASPLAGGANEQFF. The CDR3 nucleotides read TGCAGTGCTAGCCCCCTAGCGGGGGGGGCCAATGAGCAGTTCTTC.

This clonotype was observed once. The V gene is TRBV20-1, the J gene TRBJ2-7, with a possible D match to TRBD2 (5 bases). Trimming stripped 2 bases from V and 2 bases from J, with 10 bases between. CDR1 is DFQATT and CDR2 is SNEGSKA in the germline V gene (reference sequence). This CDR3 has 13 amino acids. CDR3 nucleotide sequence: TGCAGTGCTAGAAGGGAGCCCACCTACGAGCAGTACTTC. This translates into CSARREPTYEQYF.

The chain couples TRBV6-2 or TRBV6-3 to TRBJ1-1; no clear D. The CDR3 contains 13 residues. With 7 bases removed from V and 1 base from J, the gap between germline ends came to 10 bases. Germline V gives CDR1 MNHEY, CDR2 SVGEGT. CDR3 protein: CASNRAANTEAFF. Here the CDR3 DNA reads TGTGCCAGCAATCGGGCAGCGAACACTGAAGCTTTCTTT.

The CDR3 here is CASSPNIGSSYNEQFF. The CDR3 DNA sequence: TGTGCCAGCAGCCCCAATATCGGGAGCTCCTACAATGAGCAGTTCTTC. The chain recombines TRBV9 with TRBJ2-1; a possible D gene is TRBD2 (6 bases). CDR1 is SGDLS, CDR2 YYNGEE, per germline. The CDR3 is made up of 16 amino acids. Deletions cut 4 bases from V and 0 bases from J, with 14 bases between.

The genes are TRBV6-6 and TRBJ1-2; tentatively, D is TRBD1 (6 bases). The CDR3 has 12 amino acids. Germline-derived CDR1 and CDR2 are MNHNY and SVGAGI (reference sequence). Trimming shortened V by 5 bases and J by 3 bases, and 7 bases separated the two germline ends. The CDR3 coding sequence is TGTGCCAGCAGTCACAGGGACTATGGCTACACCTTC. Its protein product is CASSHRDYGYTF.

The rearrangement joins TRBV7-2 to TRBJ2-3; 10 bases are shared with TRBD2. Unmatched junction bases numbered 7, after V lost 5 bases and J lost 5 bases. The CDR3 has 15 amino acids. In germline, CDR1 is SGHTA, CDR2 FQGNSA. CDR3 coding DNA: TGTGCCAGCAGCACCGGACTAGCGGTGGGAGATACGCAGTATTTT. Protein: CASSTGLAVGDTQYF.

Only one count was recorded for this clonotype. V gene TRBV20-1 combines with J gene TRBJ2-1, with 11 bases matching TRBD2. Losses at the gene ends were 0 bases for V and 6 bases for J; bases not matched to a gene: 10. The CDR3 loop spans 17 amino acids. The V gene's germline CDR1 is DFQATT and CDR2 SNEGSKA (reference sequence). The DNA of the CDR3 is TGCAGTGCTAGAGAGGGGATTACTAGCGGGGGCCGCAATGAGCAGTTCTTC. It yields the protein CSAREGITSGGRNEQFF.

The chain employs TRBV27 and TRBJ2-1, with 9 bases aligning to TRBD2. V lost 3 bases and J lost 9; bases outside the gene matches: 12. The CDR3 loop spans 16 amino acids. Germline V CDR1 and CDR2: MNHEY, SMNVEV (reference sequence). The DNA for the CDR3 is TGTGCCAGCAGTTTCCGGCGGGGGGGCCAGGGAATTGAGCAGTTCTTC. It encodes CASSFRRGGQGIEQFF.